This TCR beta chain was profiled in a study of cytomegalovirus exposure and HLA in healthy donors. Study-level results: Cytomegalovirus association was listed for about 180 TCR beta chains.

Concerning this clone itself: Its cognate antigen is unknown.

From the roughly 120-subject validation cohort, which was separate from the approximately 720-subject first cohort, the donors were drawn. V lost 0 bases to trimming and J lost 2 bases, with 8 bases between them. The CDR3 spans 14 residues. Looked up from germline, CDR1 is SGHRS and CDR2 is YFSETQ. Data came from immunoSEQ multiplex PCR; TCRdb stores just in-frame clones and leaves some out. The data hold 90,000 to 150,000 clones, with around 87% observed a single time. V usage is TRBV5-1 and J usage is TRBJ2-5, with no clear D. The clonotype originates from a woman aged 18-30 years in good health and CMV-seropositive. Sequencing was performed on PBMCs. The CDR3 region is CASSLGQQQETQYF. The CDR3 DNA is TGCGCCAGCAGCTTGGGACAACAGCAAGAGACCCAGTACTTC.